This record looks at one TCR beta chain sequence and its context. This entry comes from a study of blood T cell repertoires in COVID-19. Study-level information: Acute and convalescent COVID-19 specimens originated in the United States, Italy and Spain. In each case, the material was cDNA or gDNA derived from T cells, B-cell-depleted T cells, or PBMCs.

In the original workflow: Reference gene primer amplification gave nucleated cell count estimates. The repertoire was sequenced with immunoSEQ multiplex PCR; TCRdb's copy has only in-frame clones and lacks some. V and J calls and clone size come straight from that table; D and trimming were deduced from the DNA. The table records about 160,000 clones, around 85% of them present only once. The CDR3 is 15 amino acids. Germline V gene data show CDR1 as SGHRS and CDR2 as YFSETQ. V was clipped by 0 bases and J by 6 bases, with 15 bases between them. The chain links TRBV5-1 to TRBJ2-5, with D possibly being TRBD1 (6 bases). Sequences were obtained from peripheral blood. This clonotype was obtained from a human donor with acute or convalescent COVID-19. The donor label of this sample is uncertain. CDR3 sequence reads: CASSLETGPQKTQYF. The CDR3 DNA is TGCGCCAGCAGCTTGGAGACAGGACCCCAGAAGACCCAGTACTTC.